This TCR beta chain was found in a study of blood T cell repertoires in COVID-19. Ages ranged from roughly 18 to 100 years, with residence in about 23 US areas. During the 2 weeks before they entered the study, exposed participants had met someone with a PCR-confirmed or clinician-diagnosed COVID-19 case. As processed by the authors: By means of reference gene primer amplification, nucleated cell counts were estimated. Clones were read by immunoSEQ multiplex PCR, and TCRdb kept only the in-frame ones, dropping some. V and J calls and clone size are given by that table; D and trimming were obtained from the DNA. The top ten clones hold roughly 6.7% of a sample with 250,000 to 300,000 clones, 85% of them seen once. Germline V gene data show CDR1 as LGHNA and CDR2 as YSLEER. The CDR3 extends over 15 amino acids. Trimming removed 0 bases from V and 5 bases from J, with 14 bases in between.

Sequencing was done on a sample of PBMCs or T cells enriched from blood (not recorded which). The clonotype was recovered from a woman between 50 and 59 years old who had been exposed to COVID-19. The J gene is TRBJ2-7, the V gene TRBV4-3, with D possibly being TRBD1 (6 bases). DNA of the CDR3: TGCGCCAGCAGCCAAGAGACAGGTTTACTCGACGAGCAGTACTTC. Residues: CASSQETGLLDEQYF.